These 17 T cell receptor beta chains were all obtained from the same sample, sequenced in a study of T cells in Graves' hyperthyroidism and ophthalmopathy. Amplification targeted TCR beta CDR3 regions from RNA transcripts. The primer set for the first-round RT-PCR of the TCR CDR3 was HTBI. TCRdb fed the multiplex PCR reads into MiXCR, producing one record per CDR3 protein. The sample includes hundreds of thousands of distinct CDR3 sequences, just under 45% seen only once; the top ten take approximately 7.2%. Sequences were obtained from peripheral blood or thyroid tissue (not recorded which). These receptors were collected from an adult man with Graves' disease, either hyperthyroidism or ophthalmopathy (not recorded which).

Only a few counts were recorded for this clonotype. V usage is TRBV6-5 and J usage is TRBJ1-2, with D maybe TRBD1 (5 bases). Per the germline V gene, CDR1 is MNHEY and CDR2 is SVGAGI. The CDR3 has 13 residues. The V end lost 6 bases, the J end lost 4 bases, and 12 bases lay between the germline ends. The CDR3 nucleotides read TGTGCCAGCAGCAACCGGGGCTTCTATGGCTACACCTTC. Its protein product is CASSNRGFYGYTF.

The V call is TRBV11-2, the J call TRBJ2-5, with 7 bases that match TRBD1. Germline V gene lookup returns CDR1 SGHAT and CDR2 FQNNGV. Trimming took 4 bases from V and 6 from J; bases not matched to a gene: 5. The CDR3 loop spans 13 amino acids. CDR3: CASSSRGQKTQYF. For the CDR3, the DNA is TGTGCCAGCAGCTCCAGGGGACAGAAGACCCAGTACTTC.

Here the CDR3 reads CASGSLANYGYTF. The CDR3 nucleotides read TGTGCCAGCGGGAGCCTTGCTAACTATGGCTACACCTTC. The rearrangement uses TRBV25-1 and TRBJ1-2; D call uncertain. Germline V CDR1 and CDR2: MGHDK, SYGVNS. The CDR3 covers 13 residues. V lost 8 bases and J 0 bases, leaving 10 bases between the germline ends.

A word on this clonotype: Being one base from a much bigger clone, this may be a read error. The gene calls are TRBV2 and TRBJ1-5, with D maybe TRBD1 (6 bases). From germline, CDR1 is SNHLY and CDR2 FYNNEI. The CDR3 totals 13 residues. CDR3 sequence (DNA): TGTGCCGGCAGTATGACAGGTTTGGAGCCCCAGCATTTT. Residues: CAGSMTGLEPQHF.

The chain is built from TRBV20-1 and TRBJ1-1, with 7 bases fitting TRBD1. The junction had 8 bases not matched to a gene; V was cut back by 6 bases and J by 1 base. Germline loops: CDR1 DFQATT, CDR2 SNEGSKA (reference sequence). There are 14 residues in the CDR3. Here the CDR3 reads CSAEMDRWNTEAFF. DNA of the CDR3: TGCAGTGCGGAGATGGACAGGTGGAACACTGAAGCTTTCTTT.

This clonotype was observed at least ten times. The chain has TRBV9 and TRBJ2-5; the match to TRBD1 covers 7 bases. The CDR3 contains 14 residues. Germline loops: CDR1 SGDLS, CDR2 YYNGEE. V trimming: 3 bases; J trimming: 2 bases; junction bases outside the gene matches: 4. DNA for the CDR3: TGTGCCAGCAGCGCGTACAGGGGACAAGAGACCCAGTACTTC. Protein sequence: CASSAYRGQETQYF.

At least ten counts were recorded for this clonotype. The chain uses TRBV29-1 and TRBJ1-3; tentative D call: TRBD1 (5 bases). Per the germline V gene, CDR1 is SQVTM and CDR2 is ANQGSEA. The germline V and J ends were trimmed by 5 bases and 4 bases, with 18 bases remaining between them. The CDR3 totals 15 residues. The CDR3 DNA follows: TGCAGCGTTTCCGGGACGGACTCCTCCGGAAACACCATATATTTT. It yields the protein CSVSGTDSSGNTIYF.

The rearrangement uses TRBV12-3 or TRBV12-4 and TRBJ1-2; D is perhaps TRBD1 (5 bases). This CDR3 spans 13 amino acids. The V gene lost 3 bases and the J gene lost 6 bases, with 11 bases spanning the gap. CDR3 DNA sequence: TGTGCCAGCAGTTTGTGGGGGGGGGATGGCTACACCTTC. It specifies CASSLWGGDGYTF.

The chain has TRBV2 and TRBJ1-5; 7 bases map to TRBD1. Trimming at V came to 6 bases and at J to 2 bases, leaving 10 bases not matched to a gene. CDR1 is SNHLY, CDR2 FYNNEI, per germline. The CDR3 loop spans 16 amino acids. CDR3 in DNA: TGTGCCAGCAGCGTTGGGCAGGGGGGGGGCAATCAGCCCCAGCATTTT. It is translated as CASSVGQGGGNQPQHF.

The chain carries TRBV9 and TRBJ1-6; no definite D call. This CDR3 region has 15 residues. Germline V lookup: CDR1 SGDLS, CDR2 YYNGEE. V dropped 3 bases and J dropped 2 bases, with 9 bases sitting between them. The CDR3 DNA sequence: TGTGCCAGCAGCGCGCAGGCAGCCTATAATTCACCCCTCCACTTT. Amino acids: CASSAQAAYNSPLHF.

The V and J genes are TRBV5-5 and TRBJ1-1, with D uncertain. V was cut by 5 bases and J by 1 base, with 12 bases left in between. Germline CDR1 is SGHKS and CDR2 is YYEKEE (reference sequence). This CDR3 region has 14 residues. CDR3 sequence reads: CASRILVRNTEAFF. CDR3 coding DNA: TGTGCCAGCAGGATCCTGGTCAGGAACACTGAAGCTTTCTTT.

This chain uses TRBV7-9 with TRBJ2-2; D gene ambiguous. The CDR3 has 13 amino acids. V lost 4 bases to trimming and J lost 4 bases, with 7 bases between them. CDR1 and CDR2 from the germline V gene are SEHNR and FQNEAQ (reference sequence). As DNA, the CDR3 is TGTGCCAGCAGCTCTGGCGTCACCGGGGAGCTGTTTTTT. It specifies CASSSGVTGELFF.

The chain joins TRBV7-9 to TRBJ2-5; D is unclear. This CDR3 spans 15 amino acids. Deletions cut 1 base from V and 0 bases from J, with 9 bases between. Looked up from germline, CDR1 is SEHNR and CDR2 is FQNEAQ (reference sequence). This CDR3 reads CASSLGTSDQETQYF. The CDR3 region has the DNA TGTGCCAGCAGCTTAGGGACGAGCGACCAAGAGACCCAGTACTTC.

Only a few counts were recorded for this clonotype. The chain combines TRBV19 with TRBJ1-5; 9 bases map to TRBD1. The junction had 4 bases not matched to a gene; V was cut back by 7 bases and J by 0 bases. The germline gives CDR1 LNHDA, CDR2 SQIVND (reference sequence). The CDR3 runs 15 residues. The CDR3: CASKGQGDSNQPQHF. CDR3 sequence (DNA): TGTGCCAGTAAGGGACAGGGTGATAGCAATCAGCCCCAGCATTTT.

V and J are TRBV5-5 and TRBJ1-5; 11 bases are a match to TRBD1. J was trimmed by 7 bases and V by 4 bases; bases with no gene match: 10. The CDR3 is 16 amino acids. CDR1 is SGHKS, CDR2 YYEKEE, per germline (reference sequence). CDR3 loop: CASSQSLGTGGQPQHF. CDR3 bases: TGTGCCAGCAGCCAAAGCCTAGGGACAGGGGGACAGCCCCAGCATTTT.

This chain uses TRBV2 with TRBJ1-5, with no clear D. This CDR3 has 13 residues. Between the trimmed V and J ends, which lost 2 bases and 3 bases, there was a span of 5 bases. The germline CDR1 and CDR2 sequences are SNHLY and FYNNEI. CDR3 region: CASSEHHNQPQHF. The CDR3 region has the DNA TGTGCCAGCAGTGAACACCACAATCAGCCCCAGCATTTT.

This chain uses TRBV29-1 with TRBJ1-4, with 8 bases lining up with TRBD1. Germline V CDR1 and CDR2: SQVTM, ANQGSEA. The length of the CDR3 is 14 residues. After removal of 5 bases from V and 6 bases from J, the junction contained 8 bases not matched to a gene. CDR3 in amino acids: CSVLGQGTDEKLFF. In nucleotides, the CDR3 is TGCAGCGTTCTCGGACAGGGCACGGATGAAAAACTGTTTTTT.